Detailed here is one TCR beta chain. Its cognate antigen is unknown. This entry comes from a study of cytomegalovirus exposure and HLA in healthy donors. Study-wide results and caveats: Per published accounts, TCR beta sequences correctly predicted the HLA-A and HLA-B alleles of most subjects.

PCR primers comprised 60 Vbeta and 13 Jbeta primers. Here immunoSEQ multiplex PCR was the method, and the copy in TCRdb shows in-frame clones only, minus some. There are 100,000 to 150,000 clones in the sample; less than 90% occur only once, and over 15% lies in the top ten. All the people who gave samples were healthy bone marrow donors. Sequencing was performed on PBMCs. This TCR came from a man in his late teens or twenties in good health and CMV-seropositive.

DNA of the CDR3: TGTGCCAGTCCCGAGGTAGCGGGGTCTAAATACGAGCAGTACTTC. Translating gives CASPEVAGSKYEQYF. The chain employs TRBV6-4 and TRBJ2-7; 8 nucleotides align to TRBD2. The CDR3 runs 15 residues. V lost 9 bases, J lost 4 bases, and 14 bases stayed unmatched. Germline CDR1 reads MRHNA; CDR2 reads SNTAGT.